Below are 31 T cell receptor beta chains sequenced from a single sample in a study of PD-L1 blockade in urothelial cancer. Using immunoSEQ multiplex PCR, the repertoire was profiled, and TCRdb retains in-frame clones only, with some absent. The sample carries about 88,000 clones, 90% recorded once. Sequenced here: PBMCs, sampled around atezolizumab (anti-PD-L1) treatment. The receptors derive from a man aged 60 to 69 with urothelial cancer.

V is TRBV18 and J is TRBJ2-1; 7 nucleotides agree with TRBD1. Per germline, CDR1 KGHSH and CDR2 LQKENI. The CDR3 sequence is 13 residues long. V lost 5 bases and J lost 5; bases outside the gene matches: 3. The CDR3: CASSRGPDNEQFF. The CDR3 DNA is TGTGCCAGCTCAAGGGGGCCCGACAATGAGCAGTTCTTC.

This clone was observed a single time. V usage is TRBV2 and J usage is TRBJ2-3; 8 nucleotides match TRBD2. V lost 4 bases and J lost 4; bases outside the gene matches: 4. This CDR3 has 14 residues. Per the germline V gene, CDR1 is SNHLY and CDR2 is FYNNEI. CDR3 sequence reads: CASSAGGRSDTQYF. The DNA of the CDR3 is TGTGCCAGCAGTGCGGGGGGGCGATCAGATACGCAGTATTTT.

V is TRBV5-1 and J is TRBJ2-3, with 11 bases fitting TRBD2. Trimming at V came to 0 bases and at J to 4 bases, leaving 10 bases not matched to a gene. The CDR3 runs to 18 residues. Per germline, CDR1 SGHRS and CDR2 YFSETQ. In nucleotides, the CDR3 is TGCGCCAGCAGCTTGGCCCTCCCACTAGCGGGAGTATCAGATACGCAGTATTTT. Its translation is CASSLALPLAGVSDTQYF.

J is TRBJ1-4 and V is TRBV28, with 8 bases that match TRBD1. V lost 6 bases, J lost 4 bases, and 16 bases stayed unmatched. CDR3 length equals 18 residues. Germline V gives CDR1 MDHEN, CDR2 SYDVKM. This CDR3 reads CASRPQGQGSLLNEKLFF. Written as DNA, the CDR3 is TGTGCCAGCAGACCCCAAGGACAGGGAAGTCTACTTAATGAAAAACTGTTTTTT.

CDR3 nucleotide sequence: TGTGCCAGCAGACTAGCGGGGGACTACGAGCAGTACTTC. This gives the protein CASRLAGDYEQYF. The chain has TRBV7-2 and TRBJ2-7; 11 bases line up with TRBD2. Germline V lookup: CDR1 SGHTA, CDR2 FQGNSA. The CDR3 has 13 amino acids. The ends lost 6 bases at V and 3 bases at J; junction bases unmatched: 1.

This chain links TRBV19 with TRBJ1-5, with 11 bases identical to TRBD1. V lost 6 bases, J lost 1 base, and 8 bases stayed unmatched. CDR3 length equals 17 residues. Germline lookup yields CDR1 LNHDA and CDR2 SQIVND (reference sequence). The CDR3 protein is CASSGGTGGWSNQPQHF. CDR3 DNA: TGTGCCAGTAGCGGCGGGACAGGGGGATGGAGCAATCAGCCCCAGCATTTT. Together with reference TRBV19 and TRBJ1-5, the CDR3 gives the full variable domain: DGGITQSPKYLFRKEGQNVTLSCEQNLNHDAMYWYRQDPGQGLRLIYYSQIVNDFQKGDIAEGYSVSREKKESFPLTVTSAQKNPTAFYLCASSGGTGGWSNQPQHFGDGTRLSIL.

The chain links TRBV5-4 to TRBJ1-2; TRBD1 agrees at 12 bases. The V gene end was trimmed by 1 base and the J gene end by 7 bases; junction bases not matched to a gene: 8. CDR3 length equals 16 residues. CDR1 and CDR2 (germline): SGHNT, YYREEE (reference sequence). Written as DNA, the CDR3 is TGTGCCAGCAGCTTGACCCTTGGGACAGGGGGCAGTGGCTACACCTTC. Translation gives CASSLTLGTGGSGYTF.

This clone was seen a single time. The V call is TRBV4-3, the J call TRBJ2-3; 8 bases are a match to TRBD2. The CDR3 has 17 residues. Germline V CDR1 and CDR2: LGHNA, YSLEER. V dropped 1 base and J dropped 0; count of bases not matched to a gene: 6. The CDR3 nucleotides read TGCGCCAGCAGCCAAGTCCCTAGCGGGTACAGCACAGATACGCAGTATTTT. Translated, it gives CASSQVPSGYSTDTQYF.

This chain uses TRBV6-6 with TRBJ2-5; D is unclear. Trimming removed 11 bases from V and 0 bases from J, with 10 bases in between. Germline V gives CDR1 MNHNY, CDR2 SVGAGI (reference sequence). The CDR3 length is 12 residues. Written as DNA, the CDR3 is TGTGCCGCGGCCCGGTACCAAGAGACCCAGTACTTC. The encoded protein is CAAARYQETQYF.

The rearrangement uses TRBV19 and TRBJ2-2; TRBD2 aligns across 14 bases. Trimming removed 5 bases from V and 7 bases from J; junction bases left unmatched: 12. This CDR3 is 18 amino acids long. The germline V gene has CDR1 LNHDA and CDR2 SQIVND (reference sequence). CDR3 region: CASSARSGTSGSLGELFF. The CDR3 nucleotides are TGTGCCAGTAGTGCACGATCCGGGACTAGCGGGAGTCTCGGGGAGCTGTTTTTT.

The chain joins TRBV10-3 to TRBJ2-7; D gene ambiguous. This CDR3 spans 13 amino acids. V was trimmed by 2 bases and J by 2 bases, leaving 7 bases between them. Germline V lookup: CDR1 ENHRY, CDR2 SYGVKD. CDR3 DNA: TGTGCCATCAGTGAGGGGCAAACCTACGAGCAGTACTTC. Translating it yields CAISEGQTYEQYF.

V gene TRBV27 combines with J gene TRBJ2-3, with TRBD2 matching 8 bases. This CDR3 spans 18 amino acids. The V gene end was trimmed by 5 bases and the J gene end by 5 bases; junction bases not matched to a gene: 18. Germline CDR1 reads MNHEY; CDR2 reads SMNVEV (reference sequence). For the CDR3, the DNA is TGTGCCAGCAGTCCCTTCCGGCCGTTACGGGAGGGTGGAGATACGCAGTATTTT. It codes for CASSPFRPLREGGDTQYF.

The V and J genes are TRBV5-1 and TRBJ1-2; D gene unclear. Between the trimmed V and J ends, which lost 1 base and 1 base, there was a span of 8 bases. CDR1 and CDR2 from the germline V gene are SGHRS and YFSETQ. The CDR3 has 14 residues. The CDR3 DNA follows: TGCGCCAGCAGCTTGCAAGACAATAACTATGGCTACACCTTC. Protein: CASSLQDNNYGYTF.

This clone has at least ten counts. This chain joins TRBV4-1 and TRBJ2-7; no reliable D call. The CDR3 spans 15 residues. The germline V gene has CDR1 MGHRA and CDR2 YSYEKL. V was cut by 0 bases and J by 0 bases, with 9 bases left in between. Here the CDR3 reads CASSQDQWSSYEQYF. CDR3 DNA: TGCGCCAGCAGCCAAGATCAGTGGAGCTCCTACGAGCAGTACTTC.

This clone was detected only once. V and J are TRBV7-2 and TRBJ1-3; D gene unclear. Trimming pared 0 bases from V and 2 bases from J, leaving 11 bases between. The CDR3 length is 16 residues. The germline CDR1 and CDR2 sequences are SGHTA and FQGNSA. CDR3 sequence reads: CASSLASGWAGNTIYF. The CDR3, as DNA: TGTGCCAGCAGCTTAGCGAGCGGATGGGCTGGAAACACCATATATTTT.

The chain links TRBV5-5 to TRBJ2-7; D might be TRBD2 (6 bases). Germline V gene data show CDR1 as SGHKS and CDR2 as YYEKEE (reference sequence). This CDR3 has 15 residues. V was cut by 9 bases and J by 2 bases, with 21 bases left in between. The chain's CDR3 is CATSLGGTTTYEQYF. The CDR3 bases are TGTGCCACCTCGCTGGGGGGAACTACTACCTACGAGCAGTACTTC.

This chain's CDR3 is CASSLEGQGVTGELFF. The CDR3 DNA reads TGTGCCAGCAGCTTGGAGGGACAGGGGGTAACCGGGGAGCTGTTTTTT. The chain recombines TRBV5-4 with TRBJ2-2, with 11 bases matching TRBD1. Trimming removed 0 bases from V and 5 bases from J; junction bases left unmatched: 3. The CDR3 sequence is 16 residues long. The V gene's germline CDR1 is SGHNT and CDR2 YYREEE (reference sequence).

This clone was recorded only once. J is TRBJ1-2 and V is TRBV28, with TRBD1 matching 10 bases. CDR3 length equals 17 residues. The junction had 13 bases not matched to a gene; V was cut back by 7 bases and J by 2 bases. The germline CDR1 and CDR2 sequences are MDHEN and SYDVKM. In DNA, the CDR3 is TGTGCCAGCACCCCCTCTCCGGGACAGGGGTACAACTATGGCTACACCTTC. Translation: CASTPSPGQGYNYGYTF.

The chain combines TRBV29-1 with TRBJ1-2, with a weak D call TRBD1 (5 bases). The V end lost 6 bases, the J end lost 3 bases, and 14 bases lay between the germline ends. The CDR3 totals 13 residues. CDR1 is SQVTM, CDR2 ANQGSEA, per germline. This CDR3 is CSVAARVDYGYTF. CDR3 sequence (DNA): TGCAGCGTGGCCGCCAGGGTGGACTATGGCTACACCTTC.

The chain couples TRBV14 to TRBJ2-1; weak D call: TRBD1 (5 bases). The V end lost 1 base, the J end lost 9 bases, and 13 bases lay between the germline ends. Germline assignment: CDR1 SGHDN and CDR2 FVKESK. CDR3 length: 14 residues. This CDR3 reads CASSQVVGAGEQFF. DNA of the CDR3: TGTGCCAGCAGCCAAGTAGTAGGGGCAGGTGAGCAGTTCTTC.

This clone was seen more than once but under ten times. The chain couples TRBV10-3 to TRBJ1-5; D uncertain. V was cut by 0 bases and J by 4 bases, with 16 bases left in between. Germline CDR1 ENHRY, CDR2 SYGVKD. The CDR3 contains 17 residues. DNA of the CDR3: TGTGCCATCAGTGAGTCGGTTAGTTTGAGGGTAAATCAGCCCCAGCATTTT. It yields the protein CAISESVSLRVNQPQHF.

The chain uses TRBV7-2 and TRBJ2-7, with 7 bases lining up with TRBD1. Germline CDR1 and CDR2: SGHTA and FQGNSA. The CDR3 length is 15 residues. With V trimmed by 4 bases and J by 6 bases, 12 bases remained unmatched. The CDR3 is CASSSRGDRSVEQYF. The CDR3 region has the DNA TGTGCCAGCAGCTCGCGAGGGGACAGATCCGTCGAGCAGTACTTC.

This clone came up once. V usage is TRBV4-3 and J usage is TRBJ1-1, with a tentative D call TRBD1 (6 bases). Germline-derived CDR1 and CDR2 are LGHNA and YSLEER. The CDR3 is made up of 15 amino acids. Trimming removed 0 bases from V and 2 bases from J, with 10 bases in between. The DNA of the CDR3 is TGCGCCAGCAGCCAAGATTCAGGGGCTAACACTGAAGCTTTCTTT. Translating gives CASSQDSGANTEAFF.

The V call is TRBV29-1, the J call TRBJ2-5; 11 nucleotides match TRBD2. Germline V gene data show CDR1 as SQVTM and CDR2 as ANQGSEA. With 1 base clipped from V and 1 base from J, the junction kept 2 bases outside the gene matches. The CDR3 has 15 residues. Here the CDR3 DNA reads TGCAGCGTTGAAGGACTAGCGGGGACCCAAGAGACCCAGTACTTC. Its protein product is CSVEGLAGTQETQYF. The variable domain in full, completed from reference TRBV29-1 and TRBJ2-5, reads SAVISQKPSRDICQRGTSLTIQCQVDSQVTMMFWYRQQPGQSLTLIATANQGSEATYESGFVIDKFPISRPNLTFSTLTVSNMSPEDSSIYLCSVEGLAGTQETQYFGPGTRLLVL.

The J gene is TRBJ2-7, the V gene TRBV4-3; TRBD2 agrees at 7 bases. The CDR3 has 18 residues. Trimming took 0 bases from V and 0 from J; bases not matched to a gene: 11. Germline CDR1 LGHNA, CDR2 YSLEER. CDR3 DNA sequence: TGCGCCAGCAGCCAAGAGGGTAAACGGCGGGGGTTCTCCTACGAGCAGTACTTC. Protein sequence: CASSQEGKRRGFSYEQYF.

CDR3 nucleotides: TGTGCCAGCAGCAAGAGGGGAGGACTTTTGAACACTGAAGCTTTCTTT. Translation gives CASSKRGGLLNTEAFF. The V and J genes are TRBV7-9 and TRBJ1-1; D is perhaps TRBD1 (5 bases). Trimming shortened V by 5 bases and J by 0 bases, and 16 bases separated the two germline ends. CDR1 is SEHNR and CDR2 is FQNEAQ in the germline V gene (reference sequence). The CDR3 runs to 16 residues.

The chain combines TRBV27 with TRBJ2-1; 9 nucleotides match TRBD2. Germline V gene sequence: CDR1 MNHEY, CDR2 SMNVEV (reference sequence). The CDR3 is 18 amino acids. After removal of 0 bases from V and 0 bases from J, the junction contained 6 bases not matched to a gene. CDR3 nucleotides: TGTGCCAGCAGTTTATCGGGCGGGAGGGCCGACTCCTACAATGAGCAGTTCTTC. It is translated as CASSLSGGRADSYNEQFF.

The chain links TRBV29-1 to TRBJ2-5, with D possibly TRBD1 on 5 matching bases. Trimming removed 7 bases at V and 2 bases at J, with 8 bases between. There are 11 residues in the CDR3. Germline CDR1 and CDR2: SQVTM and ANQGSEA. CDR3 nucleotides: TGCAGCGCCAGGACACAAGAGACCCAGTACTTC. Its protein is CSARTQETQYF.

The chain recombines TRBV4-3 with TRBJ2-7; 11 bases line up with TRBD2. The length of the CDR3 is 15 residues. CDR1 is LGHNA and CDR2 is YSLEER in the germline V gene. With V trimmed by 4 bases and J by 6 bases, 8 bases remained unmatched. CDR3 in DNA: TGCGCCAGCAGCCCGGCGGGGACTAGCGGTTCCGAGCAGTACTTC. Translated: CASSPAGTSGSEQYF.

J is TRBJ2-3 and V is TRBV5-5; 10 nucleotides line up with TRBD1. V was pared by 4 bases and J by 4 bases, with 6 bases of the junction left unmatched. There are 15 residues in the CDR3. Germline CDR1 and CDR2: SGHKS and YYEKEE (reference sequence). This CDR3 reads CASSLTGTGADTQYF. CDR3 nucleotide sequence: TGTGCCAGCAGCCTTACCGGGACAGGGGCAGATACGCAGTATTTT.

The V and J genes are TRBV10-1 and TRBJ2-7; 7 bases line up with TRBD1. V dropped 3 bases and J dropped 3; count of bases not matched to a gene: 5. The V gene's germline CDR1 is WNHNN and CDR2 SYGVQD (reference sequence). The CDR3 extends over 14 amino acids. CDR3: CASSDGTEYYEQYF. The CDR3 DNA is TGCGCCAGCAGTGATGGGACAGAGTACTACGAGCAGTACTTC.